The 16 T cell receptor beta chains listed next were all sequenced from one sample in a study of somatic mutations in cytotoxic T cells in rheumatoid arthritis. TCRdb keeps only in-frame clones here, not all; method: immunoSEQ multiplex PCR. The sample lists 20,000 to 25,000 clones, approximately 81% occurring once. Sequences were obtained from CD8+ T cells sorted from blood. These receptor sequences come from an adult with rheumatoid arthritis.

As DNA, the CDR3 is TGTGCCAGCAGCCTGGGGCAGTTACCCCTCCACTTT. It is translated as CASSLGQLPLHF. The chain uses TRBV5-6 and TRBJ1-6; D perhaps matches TRBD1 (5 bases). Trimming stripped 4 bases from V and 12 bases from J, with 11 bases between. CDR1 is SGHDT, CDR2 YYEEEE, per germline. The CDR3 consists of 12 residues.

The chain carries TRBV4-2 and TRBJ2-1; TRBD2 matches at 9 bases. This CDR3 is 14 amino acids long. Trimming took 2 bases from V and 8 from J; bases not matched to a gene: 4. Germline V gene lookup returns CDR1 LGHNA and CDR2 YNFKEQ. CDR3 in amino acids: CASSQSGTSYEQFF. CDR3 in DNA: TGTGCCAGCAGCCAAAGTGGGACTAGCTATGAGCAGTTCTTC.

This clone has a handful of counts. This rearrangement joins TRBV7-9 to TRBJ2-1; 10 bases agree with TRBD2. The CDR3 is made up of 15 amino acids. From germline, CDR1 is SEHNR and CDR2 FQNEAQ (reference sequence). Trimming at V came to 4 bases and at J to 4 bases, leaving 4 bases not matched to a gene. The CDR3 spells CASSSSGGVYNEQFF. The CDR3 bases are TGTGCCAGCAGCTCGAGCGGGGGGGTTTACAATGAGCAGTTCTTC.

The chain joins TRBV7-2 to TRBJ2-5, with TRBD2 identical over 10 bases. After removal of 5 bases from V and 3 bases from J, the junction contained 6 bases not matched to a gene. Per the germline V gene, CDR1 is SGHTA and CDR2 is FQGNSA. The CDR3 length is 15 residues. CDR3 sequence reads: CASSPRLAGEETQYF. The CDR3 DNA reads TGTGCCAGCAGCCCCCGCCTAGCGGGGGAAGAGACCCAGTACTTC.

The rearrangement links TRBV11-2 to TRBJ2-7; 11 nucleotides line up with TRBD1. J lost 4 bases, V lost 5 bases, and 4 bases had no gene match. The CDR3 has 14 amino acids. CDR1 SGHAT and CDR2 FQNNGV come from the germline V gene. This chain's CDR3 is CASSIGQGAYEQYF. The CDR3, as DNA: TGTGCCAGCAGCATCGGACAGGGGGCATACGAGCAGTACTTC.

The V gene is TRBV6-1, the J gene TRBJ2-7; 9 bases are shared with TRBD1. Germline-derived CDR1 and CDR2 are MNHNS and SASEGT. V shed 3 bases, J shed 4 bases, and the junction held 7 bases outside the gene matches. CDR3 length: 15 amino acids. DNA of the CDR3: TGTGCCAGCAGTGAGTCCACAGGGGGCAGGTACGAGCAGTACTTC. It encodes CASSESTGGRYEQYF.

The rearrangement links TRBV27 to TRBJ2-1, with D tentatively TRBD2 (5 bases). With 8 bases removed from V and 6 bases from J, the gap between germline ends came to 20 bases. The germline V gene has CDR1 MNHEY and CDR2 SMNVEV (reference sequence). The CDR3 is 15 amino acids. CDR3 sequence: CASSILRGSSNEQFF. The CDR3 DNA reads TGTGCCAGCTCAATCCTCCGGGGTAGCTCCAATGAGCAGTTCTTC.

The rearrangement links TRBV4-3 to TRBJ1-2; 11 bases align to TRBD1. From germline, CDR1 is LGHNA and CDR2 YSLEER. The CDR3 is made up of 16 amino acids. Trimming at V came to 3 bases and at J to 4 bases, leaving 7 bases not matched to a gene. The CDR3 DNA sequence: TGCGCCAGCAGCCAGACGGACAGGGGGCGCAGCTATGGCTACACCTTC. Its translation: CASSQTDRGRSYGYTF.

This chain connects TRBV5-1 to TRBJ2-1; 7 positions match TRBD2. Losses at the gene ends were 4 bases for V and 0 bases for J; bases not matched to a gene: 7. The CDR3 is 16 amino acids. Per the germline V gene, CDR1 is SGHRS and CDR2 is YFSETQ. CDR3 loop: CASSPYGGSSYNEQFF. CDR3 DNA sequence: TGCGCCAGCAGCCCGTACGGGGGGAGCTCCTACAATGAGCAGTTCTTC.

This clone has a handful of counts. The V gene is TRBV4-3, the J gene TRBJ1-1; D is perhaps TRBD1 (5 bases). CDR1 is LGHNA, CDR2 YSLEER, per germline. V was pared by 4 bases and J by 0 bases, with 12 bases between. The length of the CDR3 is 15 residues. Here the CDR3 DNA reads TGCGCCAGCAGCCCCTCGGGGCTTTTGAACACTGAAGCTTTCTTT. As protein: CASSPSGLLNTEAFF.

The gene calls are TRBV21-1 and TRBJ2-3. TRBV21-1 is a listed pseudogene. The CDR3 runs 16 residues. The CDR3 loop reads CASSKNRAGRTDTQYF. In DNA form, the CDR3 reads TGTGCCAGCAGCAAAAACAGGGCGGGGAGAACAGATACGCAGTATTTT.

This clone was found once. The genes are TRBV7-2 and TRBJ1-1; tentatively, D is TRBD1 (6 bases). This CDR3 is 14 amino acids long. Germline V lookup: CDR1 SGHTA, CDR2 FQGNSA. V lost 5 bases, J lost 6 bases, and 16 bases lay in between. CDR3 bases: TGTGCCAGCAGCCGTAGCGACAGGTCATCTGAAGCTTTCTTT. The encoded protein is CASSRSDRSSEAFF.

This chain joins TRBV19 and TRBJ1-1, with D uncertain. CDR1 and CDR2 (germline): LNHDA, SQIVND (reference sequence). V was trimmed by 6 bases and J by 8 bases, leaving 25 bases between them. The CDR3 loop spans 16 amino acids. CDR3 in DNA: TGTGCCAGTAGCCCGCTCACGGGGAACCTTGGGGTGGAAGCTTTCTTT. Protein product: CASSPLTGNLGVEAFF.

This clone has only one observation. J is TRBJ2-1 and V is TRBV5-1, with TRBD1 matching 9 bases. V lost 5 bases, J lost 6 bases, and 9 bases stayed unmatched. This CDR3 is built from 15 residues. Looked up from germline, CDR1 is SGHRS and CDR2 is YFSETQ. The CDR3 DNA is TGCGCCAGCAGAACAGGGGGCGCAAGTTCCAATGAGCAGTTCTTC. Translation: CASRTGGASSNEQFF.

The gene calls are TRBV4-3 and TRBJ2-3, with 7 bases matching TRBD1. Per the germline V gene, CDR1 is LGHNA and CDR2 is YSLEER. CDR3 size: 16 residues. The trim removed 4 bases at V and 2 bases at J, leaving 9 bases unmatched. DNA of the CDR3: TGCGCCAGCAGCCCGGTAGGGGGCCGGTACACAGATACGCAGTATTTT. This sequence encodes CASSPVGGRYTDTQYF.

This clone was observed once. The rearrangement uses TRBV7-3 and TRBJ1-2; D remains ambiguous. CDR1 is SGHTA, CDR2 FQGTGA, per germline. This CDR3 comprises 18 residues. Deletions cut 1 base from V and 2 bases from J, with 20 bases between. The CDR3 nucleotides are TGTGCCAGCAGCTTAAGGGCGGACGTCAGTTTACGAAACTATGGCTACACCTTC. It translates to CASSLRADVSLRNYGYTF.